The clone carrying this TCR beta chain was counted only a few times. Of the isolated RNA, all was reverse transcribed, and so the sequenced material was expressed TCRB transcripts. Produced via immunoSEQ multiplex PCR; TCRdb's table is partial and in-frame only. In the table there are about 470,000 clones, about 30% of which are singletons. The CDR3 extends over 12 amino acids. V shed 2 bases and J shed 7 bases, with 11 bases lying between them. Germline assignment: CDR1 SQVTM and CDR2 ANQGSEA. This specimen belongs to a study of beta chain features in type 1 diabetes. The clonotype originates from a man aged 18 to 29 in good health. The chain couples TRBV29-1 to TRBJ1-2; TRBD1 is a possible D gene (6 bases). Sequenced material: naive CD4+ T cells from blood. CDR3 nucleotide sequence: TGCAGCGTTGAACAGGGGCGAGGTGGCTACACCTTC. Translating it yields CSVEQGRGGYTF.